This TCR beta chain is from a study of beta chain features in type 1 diabetes. Study information: Patients were similar to healthy donors in age and gender (as well as in cell yields).

Study-wide points: A pattern of fewer insertions and more deletions at VDJ junctions was seen in type 1 diabetes patients. Among all four CD4+ subsets, Type 1 diabetes patients had TCRB CDR3s that were moderately but significantly shorter. Whatever favoring of shorter templates PCR might show would apply equally to patients and controls.

The CDR3 spans 16 residues. The germline gives CDR1 LGHNA, CDR2 YNFKEQ. V gave up 4 bases and J gave up 2 bases; unmatched junction bases: 9. As every portion of the isolated RNA was reverse transcribed, the sequencing read expressed TCRB transcripts. TCRdb's table, derived via immunoSEQ multiplex PCR, lists solely in-frame clones and lacks some. The table has under 150,000 clones, approximately 10% seen once. Details on this clone: What it binds is unknown.

CD45RO/CCR7/CD25/CD127/CD95/CD27 staining was used to isolate CD4+ naive, central memory, regulatory and stem cell-like memory cells by sorting. Sequencing was done on a sample of central memory CD4+ T cells from blood. The receptor's source is a man aged 25 to 40 with type 1 diabetes. The chain recombines TRBV4-2 with TRBJ1-2; TRBD1 matches at 8 bases. The CDR3 spells CASSLRGQGRNYGYTF. The DNA for the CDR3 is TGTGCCAGCAGCCTCCGTGGACAGGGAAGGAACTATGGCTACACCTTC.